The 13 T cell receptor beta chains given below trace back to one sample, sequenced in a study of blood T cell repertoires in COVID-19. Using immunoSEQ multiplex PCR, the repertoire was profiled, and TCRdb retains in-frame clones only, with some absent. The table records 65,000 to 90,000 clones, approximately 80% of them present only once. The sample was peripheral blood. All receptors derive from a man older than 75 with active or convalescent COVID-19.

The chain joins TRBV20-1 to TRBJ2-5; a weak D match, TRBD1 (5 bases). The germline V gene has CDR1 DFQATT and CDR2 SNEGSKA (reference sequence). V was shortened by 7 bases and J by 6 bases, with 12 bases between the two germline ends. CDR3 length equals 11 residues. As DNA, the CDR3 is TGCAGTGGCAGGGTCGTGAAGACCCAGTACTTC. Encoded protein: CSGRVVKTQYF.

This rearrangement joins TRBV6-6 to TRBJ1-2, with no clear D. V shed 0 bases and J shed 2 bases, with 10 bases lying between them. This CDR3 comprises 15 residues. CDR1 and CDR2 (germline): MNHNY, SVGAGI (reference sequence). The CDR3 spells CASSYSEGPNYGYTF. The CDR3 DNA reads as TGTGCCAGCAGTTACTCAGAGGGCCCCAACTATGGCTACACCTTC.

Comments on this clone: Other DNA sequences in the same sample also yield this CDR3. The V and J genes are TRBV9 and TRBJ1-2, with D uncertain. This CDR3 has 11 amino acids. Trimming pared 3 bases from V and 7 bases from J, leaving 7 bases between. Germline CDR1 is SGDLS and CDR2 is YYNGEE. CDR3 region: CASSAGGGYTF. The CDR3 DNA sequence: TGTGCCAGCAGCGCCGGAGGTGGCTACACCTTC.

The chain's CDR3 is CASSLPPTSGRPQTQYF. The CDR3 DNA reads as TGTGCCAGCAGTTTGCCCCCGACTAGCGGGAGGCCGCAGACCCAGTACTTC. This sequence joins TRBV28 and TRBJ2-5, with TRBD2 matching 13 bases. The junction had 10 bases not matched to a gene; V was cut back by 3 bases and J by 6 bases. CDR3 size: 17 residues. The germline V gene has CDR1 MDHEN and CDR2 SYDVKM.

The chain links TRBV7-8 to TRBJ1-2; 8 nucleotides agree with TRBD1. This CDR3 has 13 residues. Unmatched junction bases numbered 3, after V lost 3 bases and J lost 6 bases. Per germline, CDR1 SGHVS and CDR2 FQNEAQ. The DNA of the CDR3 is TGTGCCAGCAGCTTCGGACAGGGTGATGGCTACACCTTC. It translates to CASSFGQGDGYTF.

CDR3 DNA sequence: TGCGCCAGCAGCCAAGTTTCCGGGACCTACAATGAGCAGTTCTTC. This translates into CASSQVSGTYNEQFF. The chain recombines TRBV4-1 with TRBJ2-1; D possibly corresponds to TRBD2 (5 bases). CDR3 length: 15 residues. Germline V lookup: CDR1 MGHRA, CDR2 YSYEKL. V lost 1 base and J lost 2, with 9 bases in between.

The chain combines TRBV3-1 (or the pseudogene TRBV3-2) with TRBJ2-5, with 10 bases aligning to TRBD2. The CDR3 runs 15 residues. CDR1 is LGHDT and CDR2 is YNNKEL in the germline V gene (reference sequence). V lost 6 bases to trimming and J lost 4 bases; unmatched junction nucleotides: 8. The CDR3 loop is CASRKTSGTIETQYF. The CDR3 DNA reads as TGTGCCAGCAGAAAAACTAGCGGGACTATAGAGACCCAGTACTTC.

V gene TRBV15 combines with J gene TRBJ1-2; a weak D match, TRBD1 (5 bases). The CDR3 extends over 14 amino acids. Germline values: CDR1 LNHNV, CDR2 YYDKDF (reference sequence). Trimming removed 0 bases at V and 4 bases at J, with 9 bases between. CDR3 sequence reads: CATSRDADTYGYTF. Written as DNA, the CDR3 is TGTGCCACCAGCAGAGATGCGGACACCTATGGCTACACCTTC.

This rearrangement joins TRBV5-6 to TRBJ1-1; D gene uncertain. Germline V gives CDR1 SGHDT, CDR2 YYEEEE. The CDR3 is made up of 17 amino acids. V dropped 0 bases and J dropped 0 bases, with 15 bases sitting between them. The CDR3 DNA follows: TGTGCCAGCAGCTTGGGGGCAGTCCCCTCCATGAACACTGAAGCTTTCTTT. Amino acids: CASSLGAVPSMNTEAFF.

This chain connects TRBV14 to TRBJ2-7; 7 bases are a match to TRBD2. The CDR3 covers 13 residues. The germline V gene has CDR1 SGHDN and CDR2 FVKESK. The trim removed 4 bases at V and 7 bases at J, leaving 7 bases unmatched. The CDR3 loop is CASSRTLAREQYF. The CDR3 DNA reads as TGTGCCAGCAGCCGAACACTAGCGAGGGAGCAGTACTTC.

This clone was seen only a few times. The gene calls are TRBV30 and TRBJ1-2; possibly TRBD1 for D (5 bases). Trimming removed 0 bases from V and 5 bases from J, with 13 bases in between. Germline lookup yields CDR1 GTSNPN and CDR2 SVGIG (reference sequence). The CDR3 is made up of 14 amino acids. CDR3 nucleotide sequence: TGTGCCTGGAGTGTTGAGCGTCGGGGGTATGGCTACACCTTC. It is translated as CAWSVERRGYGYTF.

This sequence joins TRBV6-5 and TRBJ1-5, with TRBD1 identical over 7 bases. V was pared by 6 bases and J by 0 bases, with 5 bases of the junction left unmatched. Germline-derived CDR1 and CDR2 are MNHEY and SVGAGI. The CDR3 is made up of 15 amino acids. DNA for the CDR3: TGTGCCAGCAGGGGGACAGATTATAGCAATCAGCCCCAGCATTTT. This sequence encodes CASRGTDYSNQPQHF.

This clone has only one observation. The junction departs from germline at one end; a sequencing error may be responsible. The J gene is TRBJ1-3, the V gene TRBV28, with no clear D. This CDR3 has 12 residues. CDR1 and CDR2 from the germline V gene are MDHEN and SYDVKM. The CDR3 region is CASTDRGSTIYF. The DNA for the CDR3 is TGTGCCAGCACCGACCGGGGAAGCACCATATATTTT.